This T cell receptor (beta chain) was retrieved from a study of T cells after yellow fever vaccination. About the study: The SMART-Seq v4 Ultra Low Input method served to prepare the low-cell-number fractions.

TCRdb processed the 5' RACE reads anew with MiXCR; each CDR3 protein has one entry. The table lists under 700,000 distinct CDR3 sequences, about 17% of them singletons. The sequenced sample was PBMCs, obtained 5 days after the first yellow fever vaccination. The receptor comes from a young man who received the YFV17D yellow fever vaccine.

CDR3 protein: CASSLANRLEETQYF. CDR3 DNA: TGCGCCAGCAGCTTGGCCAACAGGTTAGAAGAGACCCAGTACTTC. The genes are TRBV5-1 and TRBJ2-5, with D tentatively TRBD1 (5 bases). Trimming left V 0 bases short and J 3 bases short, with 12 bases between. CDR3 length: 15 residues. Germline V gene data show CDR1 as SGHRS and CDR2 as YFSETQ. Drawing the rest from reference TRBV5-1 and TRBJ2-5, the complete variable domain is KAGVTQTPRYLIKTRGQQVTLSCSPISGHRSVSWYQQTPGQGLQFLFEYFSETQRNKGNFPGRFSGRQFSNSRSEMNVSTLELGDSALYLCASSLANRLEETQYFGPGTRLLVL.